The entry that follows covers one T cell receptor (beta chain) sequence. This record comes from a study of Graves' ophthalmopathy and Graves' hyperthyroidism. The authors diagnosed from clinical symptoms, serum thyroxine, TRAb, thyroid ultrasound and orbital computed tomography. From germline, CDR1 is MNHEY and CDR2 SVGEGT. V was shortened by 0 bases and J by 10 bases, with 16 bases between the two germline ends. CDR3 length: 16 residues. RNA transcripts served as template for amplifying TCR beta CDR3 sequences. In the first round, RT-PCR was carried out with HTBI primers, and a multiplex PCR formed the second round. TCRdb analysed the multiplex PCR reads with MiXCR anew, one entry per CDR3 protein. The profile covers about 370,000 distinct CDR3 sequences, with 15% to 20% appearing a single time and roughly 1.6% taken by the ten largest.

Sequencing was carried out using peripheral blood. The origin of this receptor is a woman aged 18 to 35 with Graves' ophthalmopathy. The chain has TRBV6-2 or TRBV6-3 and TRBJ1-6; D is perhaps TRBD1 (6 bases). This chain's CDR3 is CASSYSIVSGVSPLHF. DNA for the CDR3: TGTGCCAGCAGTTACTCCATAGTGTCAGGGGTCTCACCCCTCCACTTT.